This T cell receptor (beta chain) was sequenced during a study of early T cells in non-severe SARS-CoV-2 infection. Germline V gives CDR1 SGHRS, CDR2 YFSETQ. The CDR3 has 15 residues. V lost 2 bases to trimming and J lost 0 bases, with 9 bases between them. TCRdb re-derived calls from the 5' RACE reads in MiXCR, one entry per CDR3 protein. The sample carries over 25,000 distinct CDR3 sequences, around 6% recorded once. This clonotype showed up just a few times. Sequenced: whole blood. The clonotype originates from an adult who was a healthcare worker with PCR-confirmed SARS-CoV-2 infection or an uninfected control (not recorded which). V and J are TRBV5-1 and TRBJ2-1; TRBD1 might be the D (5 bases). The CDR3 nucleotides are TGCGCCAGCAGCTTCTATAGGGGCTCCTACAATGAGCAGTTCTTC. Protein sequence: CASSFYRGSYNEQFF.